Listed below are T cell receptor beta chains from one sample, sequenced in a study of T cell repertoires in cytomegalovirus infection. These TCRs are of unknown antigen specificity. Each CDR3 protein gets one entry after TCRdb re-called the reads with MiXCR. The data hold hundreds of thousands of distinct CDR3 sequences, with about 30% observed a single time. The specimen was cultured CD8+ T cells from PBMCs, collected from culture after CMV antigen stimulation. The receptor set was obtained from a human donor in good health (CMV status not recorded). Some clones in this sample may be carry-over from other donors' samples. Each CDR3 is given with its conserved first and last residue. The D gene is left open where the match is weak.

V gene	D gene	J gene	CDR3 protein
TRBV12-3/TRBV12-4	TRBD2	TRBJ2-7	CASSSLSGGFSYEQYF
TRBV20-1	.	TRBJ2-7	CSAREGKSSSYEQYF
TRBV24-1	.	TRBJ1-2	CATSHGGGGGSYGYTF
TRBV7-2	TRBD2	TRBJ2-3	CASSQISGGVTDTQYF
TRBV27	.	TRBJ1-2	CASSYGGVSYGYTF
TRBV6-5	.	TRBJ1-2	CASSYRQDGYTF
TRBV6-1	.	TRBJ1-5	CASMGTGNQPQHF
TRBV11-2	.	TRBJ2-3	CASSPPSDTQYF
TRBV12-3/TRBV12-4	TRBD1	TRBJ1-2	CASTTGDSYTF
TRBV7-9	TRBD1	TRBJ2-7	CARSLPGQWAYEQYF
TRBV6-1	TRBD1	TRBJ1-1	CASSGPGTGLNTEAFF
TRBV15	TRBD2	TRBJ2-1	CATSRGGLAANNEQFF
TRBV19	TRBD1	TRBJ1-1	CASSLIGTGGTEAFF
TRBV6-6	.	TRBJ1-5	CASTYVRGRDQPQHF
TRBV27	.	TRBJ2-7	CASTPLGSPYEQYF
TRBV28	.	TRBJ2-5	CASSPRFEMVETQYF
TRBV7-8	TRBD1	TRBJ2-3	CASSLGIGTGSTDTQYF
TRBV19	.	TRBJ1-1	CASSIALKGPEAFF
TRBV27	.	TRBJ2-5	CASNHEETQYF
TRBV7-9	TRBD1	TRBJ1-1	CASSYRTGGASEAFF
TRBV11-2	TRBD2	TRBJ2-2	CASSSEIIAGGFSNTGELFF
TRBV7-2	.	TRBJ2-5	CASSLYGETQYF
TRBV6-2/TRBV6-3	.	TRBJ1-1	CASSYSLGHEAFF
TRBV20-1	.	TRBJ2-5	CSAHGSGAVETQYF
TRBV12-3/TRBV12-4	.	TRBJ1-1	CASSYHPMNTEAFF
TRBV29-1	.	TRBJ2-1	CSVGPRDNNERFF
TRBV5-1	.	TRBJ2-7	CASNQGREQYF
TRBV19	.	TRBJ1-5	CASSSGTPRDQPQHF
TRBV7-6	TRBD1	TRBJ1-6	CASSPITGGPPLHF
TRBV7-2	TRBD2	TRBJ2-5	CASSSWTSSEETQYF
TRBV6-2/TRBV6-3	.	TRBJ2-1	CASSYSITGAIFNEQFF
TRBV27	.	TRBJ2-3	CASSLMEAGLTDTQYF
TRBV6-5	.	TRBJ1-2	CASSYSTGHNYGYTF
TRBV29-1	.	TRBJ2-1	CSAEQGLAGNEQFF
TRBV6-2/TRBV6-3	TRBD1	TRBJ2-3	CASSLTDRTGTDTQYF
TRBV6-2/TRBV6-3	.	TRBJ2-1	CACSYWRDPPYNEQFF
TRBV10-3	.	TRBJ1-1	CAISESKGANTEAFF
TRBV12-3/TRBV12-4	.	TRBJ1-4	CASRLGYRADEKLFF
TRBV5-5	.	TRBJ1-2	CASSLKETWGLYGYTF
TRBV4-1	.	TRBJ2-3	CASSQDGGSREYF
TRBV7-3	.	TRBJ2-1	CASSFKTNYNEQFF
TRBV15	.	TRBJ2-1	CATRALSYNEQFF
TRBV15	.	TRBJ1-5	CATSRDIAGNQPQHF
TRBV27	TRBD2	TRBJ2-2	CASSLDPGLAYTGELFF
TRBV7-8	.	TRBJ2-3	CASSLEEGGSTDTQYF
TRBV6-1	TRBD2	TRBJ2-1	CASSYRAGGHPYNEQFF
TRBV5-1	.	TRBJ1-1	CASSWRGDPMNTEAFF
TRBV5-4	.	TRBJ2-7	CASSLPLGQGRHEQYF